This is a list of T cell receptor beta chains from one sample in a study of T-cell reconstitution after alpha-beta-depleted transplantation in children. TCRdb processed the PCR reads anew with MiXCR; each CDR3 protein has one entry. The table records some 460,000 distinct CDR3 sequences, around 16% of them present only once. Source: PBMCs, mostly from graft donor cells, taken 360 days after TCRalphabeta/CD19-depleted stem cell transplant. Receptors originate from a boy younger than two who had a stem cell transplant for Wiskott-Aldrich syndrome, so the T cells may come from the graft donor. Both conserved end residues are part of each CDR3. The D gene is left open where the match is weak. Rows may omit the clone size; those that give it use once, few, many or a size class.

clone_size d_call j_call v_call cdr3_nt cdr3_aa
- - TRBJ2-7 TRBV5-1 TGCGCCAGCAGCTTGGCTCCCACAAACTACGAGGAGCAGTACTTC CASSLAPTNYEEQYF
- TRBD2 TRBJ2-7 TRBV5-1 TGCGCCAGCAGCTTGCCTAGCGGGGGGGCCGGAGGGTACGAGCAGTACTTC CASSLPSGGAGGYEQYF
few - TRBJ1-5 TRBV28 TGTGCCAGCAGGACGACCAGGAACAGGGCATTACCCTATCAGCCCCAGCATTTT CASRTTRNRALPYQPQHF
- TRBD2 TRBJ2-1 TRBV13 TGTGCCAGCAGCCCTAGTCTCCGAAAGACTAGCGGGGGGTCGACTTACTACAATGAGCAGTTCTTC CASSPSLRKTSGGSTYYNEQFF
- - TRBJ1-6 TRBV5-1 TGCGCCAGCAGCTTGAGCCAGCGCCAGGATTCACCCCTCCACTTT CASSLSQRQDSPLHF
- - TRBJ2-3 TRBV5-4 TGTGCCAGCAGCTCGGGGCCCAACACAGATACGCAGTATTTT CASSSGPNTDTQYF
- - TRBJ2-3 TRBV20-1 TGCAGTGTCGAGGGCTCCGCTGATACGCAGTATTTT CSVEGSADTQYF
- TRBD1 TRBJ2-2 TRBV5-1 TGCGCCAGCAGCTTGCAGATCCCCAGGGGGTTGACCGGGGAGCTGTTTTTT CASSLQIPRGLTGELFF
- TRBD1 TRBJ2-5 TRBV28 TGTGCCAGCAGTTTAAGCGACAGGGAAGGGACCCAGTACTTC CASSLSDREGTQYF
few TRBD1 TRBJ2-3 TRBV7-8 TGTGCCAGCAGCTTACAGCCGGACAGGTCTAGCACAGATACGCAGTATTTT CASSLQPDRSSTDTQYF
many - TRBJ2-3 TRBV29-1 TGCAGCGTGTTGAACATCGGAATCACAGATACGCAGTATTTT CSVLNIGITDTQYF
few - TRBJ2-3 TRBV6-5 TGTGCCAGCACCAACGTGGATACGCAGTATTTT CASTNVDTQYF
few - TRBJ1-2 TRBV12-3/TRBV12-4 TGTGCCAGCAGTTTTGGGGGATTGGCCTATGGCTACACCTTC CASSFGGLAYGYTF
few - TRBJ2-1 TRBV27 TGTGCCAGCAGTTGGACTTACTACTCCTACAATGAGCAGTTCTTC CASSWTYYSYNEQFF
- TRBD1 TRBJ1-1 TRBV5-1 TGCGCCAGCAGCAAACTGGGACAGCACACTGAAGCTTTCTTT CASSKLGQHTEAFF
- - TRBJ1-5 TRBV20-1 TGCAGTGCTAGCAAGGGGCAGCCCCAGCATTTT CSASKGQPQHF
few TRBD2 TRBJ2-1 TRBV29-1 TGCAGCGTTGAGAGGGCAGTAGCGGGGGCGGGTGAGCAGTTCTTC CSVERAVAGAGEQFF
- TRBD1 TRBJ2-7 TRBV5-1 TGCGCCAGCAGCTTGGCCACAGGGGTGTCCTACGAGCAGTACTTC CASSLATGVSYEQYF
- - TRBJ1-5 TRBV12-3/TRBV12-4 TGTGCCAACTACCCGAGGCAGGGGCAAAGCAATCAGCCCCAGCATTTT CANYPRQGQSNQPQHF
- - TRBJ2-3 TRBV2 TGTGCCAGCAGTGAACTGGACAGCCAATCTAGCACAGATACGCAGTATTTT CASSELDSQSSTDTQYF
- TRBD2 TRBJ2-5 TRBV24-1 TGTGCCACCAGTGGGGGGACTAGCGGGAGGAGATGGGAGACCCAGTACTTC CATSGGTSGRRWETQYF
few TRBD1 TRBJ2-7 TRBV12-3/TRBV12-4 TGTGCCAGCAGTTTATGGGACAGGGCCCACGAGCAGTACTTC CASSLWDRAHEQYF
- TRBD1 TRBJ2-7 TRBV2 TGTGCCAGCAGTGACCCTAGAGGGACAGGGTACTACGAGCAGTACTTC CASSDPRGTGYYEQYF
few TRBD1 TRBJ2-1 TRBV12-3/TRBV12-4 TGTGCCAGCAGTCTCCGGGACAGGTACAATGAGCAGTTCTTC CASSLRDRYNEQFF
- TRBD2 TRBJ2-7 TRBV11-2 TGTGCCAGCAGCTTAGGTCCTAGCGGATCCTACGAGCAGTACTTC CASSLGPSGSYEQYF
many - TRBJ2-6 TRBV5-4 TGTGCCAGCAGCTTACCGGGGGCGTCTGGGGCCAACGTCCTGACTTTC CASSLPGASGANVLTF
once TRBD1 TRBJ2-2 TRBV14 TGTGCCAGCAGCCCCTCGGACAGGAGCAAATTCGCGAACACCGGGGAGCTGTTTTTT CASSPSDRSKFANTGELFF
- - TRBJ2-7 TRBV24-1 TGTGCCACCAGTGAGGGGTTGGGCGCGCAGTACTTC CATSEGLGAQYF
few - TRBJ1-2 TRBV28 TGTGCCAGCAGCCGACAGATGATATATGGCTACACCTTC CASSRQMIYGYTF
few - TRBJ2-3 TRBV4-2 TGTGCCAGCAGCCAAGCCCCCTCGACACCTAGCACAGATACGCAGTATTTT CASSQAPSTPSTDTQYF
- TRBD2 TRBJ2-7 TRBV25-1 TGTGCCAGCAGTGAATGCTCTAGCGGGAGGGCCCCCTACGAGCAGTACTTC CASSECSSGRAPYEQYF
few TRBD2 TRBJ2-3 TRBV28 TGTGCCAGCAGTTTATTGGGGACTAACACAGATACGCAGTATTTT CASSLLGTNTDTQYF
- TRBD1 TRBJ1-4 TRBV9 TGTGCCAGCAGCCCAAGGTCGGGACAGGAGAATGAAAAACTGTTTTTT CASSPRSGQENEKLFF
- - TRBJ2-1 TRBV5-1 TGCGCCAGCAGCTCCAGCCCTTTAACTTGGGGAGAGAAGTTCTTC CASSSSPLTWGEKFF
- - TRBJ2-7 TRBV29-1 TGCAGCGTTTTGACTTATTCCAGCTCCTACGAGCAGTACTTC CSVLTYSSSYEQYF
few - TRBJ2-1 TRBV7-2 TGTGCCAGCAGCTTAACCCCGGGGACCTTATACAATGAGCAGTTCTTC CASSLTPGTLYNEQFF
many - TRBJ2-2 TRBV2 TGTGCCAGCCGACAGGGAGGGAACACCGGGGAGCTGTTTTTT CASRQGGNTGELFF
few TRBD2 TRBJ2-3 TRBV15 TGTGCCACCAGCAGAGGTAGCGGGGGGCCCACAGATACGCAGTATTTT CATSRGSGGPTDTQYF
few TRBD2 TRBJ2-7 TRBV4-1 TGCGCCAGCAGCCAAGATCCCCTCCTACCGGGACTAGCGGAAGTATCCTACGAGCAGTACTTC CASSQDPLLPGLAEVSYEQYF
- - TRBJ2-5 TRBV7-2 TGTGCCAGCAGCCTCCGGGACGGACGGTACCAAGAGACCCAGTACTTC CASSLRDGRYQETQYF
- - TRBJ2-7 TRBV7-9 TGTGCCAGCAGCGTAGGGGGTGCTCCTCTCTACGAGCAGTACTTC CASSVGGAPLYEQYF